This TCR beta chain was identified in a study of T cell repertoires in cytomegalovirus infection. Notes on the study in general: There were HLA-C-restricted CMV-specific TCR beta clonotypes dominating the ex vivo response.

TCRdb passed the reads through MiXCR, listing each CDR3 protein once. Among roughly 70,000 distinct CDR3 sequences listed, 20% were seen once. As to this clonotype: Its matching antigen is unknown.

Trimming stripped 5 bases from V and 1 base from J, with 14 bases between. The CDR3 extends over 15 amino acids. Germline V lookup: CDR1 MNHNS, CDR2 SASEGT. The starting material was CD8+ T cells from cultured PBMCs, obtained from culture after CMV antigen stimulation. This chain links TRBV6-1 with TRBJ1-1; D perhaps matches TRBD1 (5 bases). This sequence was found in a human donor in good health (CMV status not recorded). Some clones in this sample may be carry-over from other donors' samples. The CDR3 loop is CASSPWTSPNTEAFF. In DNA form, the CDR3 reads TGTGCCAGCAGTCCTTGGACAAGCCCGAACACTGAAGCTTTCTTT.